The 11 T cell receptor beta chains reported below all come from one sample, sequenced in a study of CD4 T cells in relation to SARS-CoV-2 and coronaviruses. CD4+ T cells from unexposed donors were obtained before the COVID-19 pandemic (2011-2018). The cells were cultured for around ten days before CD4+ T cells were isolated. These receptors have no known antigen. Clones were sequenced by immunoSEQ multiplex PCR, and TCRdb holds only the in-frame ones, with some missing. The table lists some 14,000 clones, about 73% of them singletons. The sequencing input was CD4+ T cells from PBMCs, cultured in vitro. These receptors all come from a human donor in good health.

The V gene is TRBV5-1, the J gene TRBJ2-5, with 7 nucleotides matching TRBD2. CDR3 size: 15 residues. Trimming at V came to 6 bases and at J to 3 bases, leaving 11 bases not matched to a gene. Germline lookup yields CDR1 SGHRS and CDR2 YFSETQ. The CDR3 DNA sequence: TGCGCCAGCATTCGGTCCGGCGGGAGTGAAGAGACCCAGTACTTC. Translated: CASIRSGGSEETQYF.

In its sample, this clone is medium-sized. Here the CDR3 DNA reads TGTGCCAGCAACATAGCGGAGCAAGAGACCCAGTACTTC. Translating gives CASNIAEQETQYF. The V call is TRBV12-3 or TRBV12-4, the J call TRBJ2-5; D is possibly TRBD2 (6 bases). This CDR3 is built from 13 residues. Trimming took off 7 bases at V and 2 bases at J, with 11 bases between the two ends.

The chain uses TRBV6-4 and TRBJ1-1; D is perhaps TRBD1 (6 bases). Trimming stripped 7 bases from V and 0 bases from J, with 15 bases between. Germline V gene sequence: CDR1 MRHNA, CDR2 SNTAGT. The CDR3 covers 15 residues. The CDR3 reads CASTRDGGMNTEAFF. The DNA for the CDR3 is TGTGCCAGCACCCGAGATGGGGGCATGAACACTGAAGCTTTCTTT.

This chain links TRBV2 with TRBJ2-2, with a weak D call TRBD2 (6 bases). The length of the CDR3 is 15 residues. V gave up 4 bases and J gave up 6 bases, with 15 bases separating them. Germline CDR1 SNHLY, CDR2 FYNNEI. DNA of the CDR3: TGTGCCAGCAGTGTTAAGGGAGGAGGGGCCGGGGAGCTGTTTTTT. Protein: CASSVKGGGAGELFF.

This clone was observed a few times. The chain joins TRBV7-8 to TRBJ1-6, with a possible D match to TRBD1 (5 bases). The germline V and J ends were trimmed by 11 bases and 8 bases, with 16 bases remaining between them. The CDR3 extends over 13 amino acids. Germline loops: CDR1 SGHVS, CDR2 FQNEAQ. CDR3 protein: CAGASGGDSPLHF. DNA of the CDR3: TGTGCCGGAGCCAGTGGGGGAGATTCACCCCTCCACTTT.

V and J are TRBV30 and TRBJ1-2; 8 nucleotides line up with TRBD1. V dropped 5 bases and J dropped 5; count of bases not matched to a gene: 7. CDR1 is GTSNPN, CDR2 SVGIG, per germline (reference sequence). The CDR3 length is 13 residues. DNA for the CDR3: TGTGCCTGGGAGCCGGGACAGGAGTATGGCTACACCTTC. It translates to CAWEPGQEYGYTF.

This chain joins TRBV20-1 and TRBJ2-3; D uncertain. Germline values: CDR1 DFQATT, CDR2 SNEGSKA (reference sequence). With 0 bases removed from V and 6 bases from J, the gap between germline ends came to 4 bases. The CDR3 is 11 amino acids. The CDR3 DNA reads TGCAGTGCTAGAGATATGGATACGCAGTATTTT. This sequence encodes CSARDMDTQYF.

The V gene is TRBV10-3, the J gene TRBJ2-2; 16 bases are a match to TRBD2. Germline loops: CDR1 ENHRY, CDR2 SYGVKD. The CDR3 extends over 18 amino acids. V lost 10 bases and J lost 5; bases outside the gene matches: 13. CDR3 sequence reads: CATAGLAGGPGGTGELFF. CDR3 coding DNA: TGTGCCACGGCGGGACTAGCGGGAGGGCCAGGGGGGACCGGGGAGCTGTTTTTT.

This clone was observed a single time. The chain joins TRBV5-1 to TRBJ2-1; TRBD1 aligns across 8 bases. Germline V gives CDR1 SGHRS, CDR2 YFSETQ. Trimming at V came to 4 bases and at J to 6 bases, leaving 9 bases not matched to a gene. This CDR3 has 15 residues. The CDR3 here is CASSTGQGASNEQFF. The CDR3 nucleotides read TGCGCCAGCAGCACGGGGCAGGGGGCTTCCAATGAGCAGTTCTTC. The full variable domain, with the rest looked up from reference TRBV5-1 and TRBJ2-1, is KAGVTQTPRYLIKTRGQQVTLSCSPISGHRSVSWYQQTPGQGLQFLFEYFSETQRNKGNFPGRFSGRQFSNSRSEMNVSTLELGDSALYLCASSTGQGASNEQFFGPGTRLTVL.

The V call is TRBV19, the J call TRBJ2-7; 7 positions agree with TRBD2. Looked up from germline, CDR1 is LNHDA and CDR2 is SQIVND (reference sequence). Trimming at V came to 7 bases and at J to 9 bases, leaving 18 bases not matched to a gene. CDR3 length: 15 amino acids. DNA for the CDR3: TGTGCCAGTACCCCGAGGCCGGGGGGTTTGGTGGCGCAGTACTTC. Encoded protein: CASTPRPGGLVAQYF. The full variable domain, its missing parts supplied by reference TRBV19 and TRBJ2-7, is DGGITQSPKYLFRKEGQNVTLSCEQNLNHDAMYWYRQDPGQGLRLIYYSQIVNDFQKGDIAEGYSVSREKKESFPLTVTSAQKNPTAFYLCASTPRPGGLVAQYFGPGTRLTVT.

The rearrangement links TRBV12-3 or TRBV12-4 to TRBJ2-4; 7 positions match TRBD2. Trimming took 8 bases from V and 8 from J; bases not matched to a gene: 9. The CDR3 extends over 13 amino acids. The CDR3 DNA is TGTGCCAGCGGGGAGACTAGCAGCCACATTCAGTACTTC. This gives the protein CASGETSSHIQYF.